This is a list of T cell receptor beta chains from one sample in a study of identical twins. TCRdb passed the 5' RACE reads through MiXCR, listing each CDR3 protein once. In the table there are 1.5 million to 2 million distinct CDR3 sequences, about 30% of which are singletons. The sample comprised cord blood. The source of these receptors is a newborn girl in good health. Both conserved end residues are part of each CDR3. Each record gives: CDR3 length, clone size, D gene, J gene, V gene, CDR3 protein, CDR3 DNA. A D gene is named only where the DNA matches it firmly. The size field is filled for only some rows; it gives once, few, many or a size class.

CDR3 length: 16; clone size: -; D gene: -; J gene: TRBJ1-5; V gene: TRBV20-1; CDR3 protein: CSAPMGRASGNQPQHF; CDR3 DNA: TGCAGTGCCCCCATGGGAAGGGCATCGGGCAATCAGCCCCAGCATTTT
CDR3 length: 16; clone size: few; D gene: -; J gene: TRBJ2-3; V gene: TRBV7-9; CDR3 protein: CASSLGPSGRPDTQYF; CDR3 DNA: TGTGCCAGCAGCTTAGGCCCTAGTGGACGTCCGGATACGCAGTATTTT
CDR3 length: 16; clone size: -; D gene: -; J gene: TRBJ2-1; V gene: TRBV4-1; CDR3 protein: CASSQFKRSSYNEQFF; CDR3 DNA: TGCGCCAGCAGCCAATTTAAGCGGAGCTCCTACAATGAGCAGTTCTTC
CDR3 length: 14; clone size: few; D gene: -; J gene: TRBJ2-4; V gene: TRBV15; CDR3 protein: CATGWGAAKNIQYF; CDR3 DNA: TGTGCCACCGGATGGGGGGCTGCCAAAAACATTCAGTACTTC
CDR3 length: 16; clone size: -; D gene: TRBD2; J gene: TRBJ2-7; V gene: TRBV11-2; CDR3 protein: CASSASGTSRHNEQYF; CDR3 DNA: TGTGCCAGTAGCGCTTCCGGGACTAGTAGGCACAATGAGCAGTACTTC
CDR3 length: 14; clone size: -; D gene: -; J gene: TRBJ2-1; V gene: TRBV11-2; CDR3 protein: CASSLDNHYNEQFF; CDR3 DNA: TGTGCCAGCAGCTTAGATAACCACTACAATGAGCAGTTCTTC
CDR3 length: 15; clone size: few; D gene: TRBD2; J gene: TRBJ2-1; V gene: TRBV10-2; CDR3 protein: CASRSQRGGNNEQFF; CDR3 DNA: TGCGCCAGCAGAAGCCAGCGGGGGGGAAACAATGAGCAGTTCTTC
CDR3 length: 15; clone size: -; D gene: TRBD1; J gene: TRBJ2-7; V gene: TRBV2; CDR3 protein: CASSVDRGVSYEQYF; CDR3 DNA: TGTGCCAGCAGTGTCGACAGGGGAGTATCCTACGAGCAGTACTTC
CDR3 length: 15; clone size: few; D gene: TRBD2; J gene: TRBJ2-1; V gene: TRBV7-2; CDR3 protein: CASSPKRDLYNEQFF; CDR3 DNA: TGTGCCAGCAGCCCTAAGCGGGACCTTTACAATGAGCAGTTCTTC
CDR3 length: 15; clone size: few; D gene: -; J gene: TRBJ2-2; V gene: TRBV4-1; CDR3 protein: CASSQDRLFPGELFF; CDR3 DNA: TGCGCCAGCAGCCAAGATCGACTCTTCCCCGGGGAGCTGTTTTTT
CDR3 length: 13; clone size: -; D gene: -; J gene: TRBJ2-1; V gene: TRBV3-1; CDR3 protein: CASSGTLGNEQFF; CDR3 DNA: TGTGCCAGCAGCGGGACCTTAGGGAATGAGCAGTTCTTC
CDR3 length: 15; clone size: once; D gene: TRBD1; J gene: TRBJ2-7; V gene: TRBV12-3/TRBV12-4; CDR3 protein: CASSLGQGRLYEQYF; CDR3 DNA: TGTGCCAGCAGTTTAGGACAGGGGCGCCTCTACGAGCAGTACTTC
CDR3 length: 15; clone size: -; D gene: TRBD2; J gene: TRBJ2-2; V gene: TRBV12-3/TRBV12-4; CDR3 protein: CASSFLAGAPGELFF; CDR3 DNA: TGTGCCAGCAGTTTCCTAGCGGGAGCCCCCGGGGAGCTGTTTTTT
CDR3 length: 16; clone size: -; D gene: -; J gene: TRBJ2-3; V gene: TRBV7-9; CDR3 protein: CASSRLRLVGTDTQYF; CDR3 DNA: TGTGCCAGCAGCAGATTAAGACTAGTGGGCACAGATACGCAGTATTTT
CDR3 length: 15; clone size: -; D gene: -; J gene: TRBJ1-2; V gene: TRBV9; CDR3 protein: CASSPSSLTAYGYTF; CDR3 DNA: TGTGCCAGCAGCCCCAGTAGTCTTACAGCCTATGGCTACACCTTC
CDR3 length: 13; clone size: -; D gene: -; J gene: TRBJ1-5; V gene: TRBV3-1; CDR3 protein: CASSQGGTQPQHF; CDR3 DNA: TGTGCCAGCAGCCAAGGGGGGACTCAGCCCCAGCATTTT
CDR3 length: 20; clone size: many; D gene: TRBD2; J gene: TRBJ2-1; V gene: TRBV10-3; CDR3 protein: CAISDRGLAGLQDSYNEQFF; CDR3 DNA: TGTGCCATCAGTGATAGGGGACTAGCGGGACTGCAAGACTCCTACAATGAGCAGTTCTTC
CDR3 length: 15; clone size: few; D gene: TRBD1; J gene: TRBJ2-7; V gene: TRBV28; CDR3 protein: CASSMIGQGAYEQYF; CDR3 DNA: TGTGCCAGCAGTATGATAGGACAGGGAGCCTACGAGCAGTACTTC
CDR3 length: 14; clone size: few; D gene: -; J gene: TRBJ1-5; V gene: TRBV6-1; CDR3 protein: CASRQLVSNQPQHF; CDR3 DNA: TGTGCCAGCAGACAGCTCGTTAGCAATCAGCCCCAGCATTTT
CDR3 length: 16; clone size: -; D gene: TRBD2; J gene: TRBJ2-2; V gene: TRBV28; CDR3 protein: CASGLISTSGTGELFF; CDR3 DNA: TGTGCCAGCGGTTTAATTTCGACTAGCGGCACCGGGGAGCTGTTTTTT
CDR3 length: 15; clone size: few; D gene: -; J gene: TRBJ2-5; V gene: TRBV11-1; CDR3 protein: CASKFGTSSTETQYF; CDR3 DNA: TGTGCCAGTAAATTTGGGACTTCCTCGACGGAGACCCAGTACTTC
CDR3 length: 15; clone size: -; D gene: TRBD2; J gene: TRBJ2-7; V gene: TRBV5-1; CDR3 protein: CASSLTTSGAYEQYF; CDR3 DNA: TGCGCCAGCAGCTTGACAACGAGCGGGGCGTACGAGCAGTACTTC
CDR3 length: 15; clone size: few; D gene: TRBD1; J gene: TRBJ1-1; V gene: TRBV10-3; CDR3 protein: CAISESGRGLPEAFF; CDR3 DNA: TGTGCCATCAGTGAGTCGGGCAGGGGGCTACCTGAAGCTTTCTTT
CDR3 length: 13; clone size: -; D gene: -; J gene: TRBJ1-1; V gene: TRBV21-1; CDR3 protein: CASVLDRGTEAFF; CDR3 DNA: TGTGCCAGCGTCCTGGACAGGGGAACTGAAGCTTTCTTT
CDR3 length: 18; clone size: few; D gene: -; J gene: TRBJ1-1; V gene: TRBV9; CDR3 protein: CASSVSTGTRGVNTEAFF; CDR3 DNA: TGTGCCAGCAGCGTCTCAACCGGGACAAGGGGAGTGAACACTGAAGCTTTCTTT
CDR3 length: 18; clone size: -; D gene: TRBD2; J gene: TRBJ2-7; V gene: TRBV3-1; CDR3 protein: CASSQVASGSSASYEQYF; CDR3 DNA: TGTGCCAGCAGCCAAGTGGCTAGCGGGAGTTCGGCGTCCTACGAGCAGTACTTC
CDR3 length: 15; clone size: -; D gene: -; J gene: TRBJ2-7; V gene: TRBV20-1; CDR3 protein: CSASLRGAEYNEQYF; CDR3 DNA: TGCAGTGCTAGTCTTCGAGGTGCGGAATACAATGAGCAGTACTTC
CDR3 length: 18; clone size: few; D gene: TRBD2; J gene: TRBJ2-7; V gene: TRBV12-3/TRBV12-4; CDR3 protein: CASSPPLLSGGFSYEQYF; CDR3 DNA: TGTGCCAGCAGTCCCCCCCTCCTTAGCGGGGGATTCTCCTACGAGCAGTACTTC
CDR3 length: 18; clone size: -; D gene: TRBD2; J gene: TRBJ2-1; V gene: TRBV10-3; CDR3 protein: CAISESPSLAGGGNEQFF; CDR3 DNA: TGTGCCATCAGTGAGTCCCCATCCCTAGCGGGAGGAGGAAATGAGCAGTTCTTC
CDR3 length: 12; clone size: -; D gene: -; J gene: TRBJ2-5; V gene: TRBV20-1; CDR3 protein: CSADWTEETQYF; CDR3 DNA: TGCAGTGCCGACTGGACAGAAGAGACCCAGTACTTC
CDR3 length: 15; clone size: few; D gene: TRBD1; J gene: TRBJ2-3; V gene: TRBV5-1; CDR3 protein: CASSLSTGATDTQYF; CDR3 DNA: TGCGCCAGCAGCTTGTCGACAGGGGCCACAGATACGCAGTATTTT
CDR3 length: 17; clone size: -; D gene: -; J gene: TRBJ2-5; V gene: TRBV3-1; CDR3 protein: CASSQDRVVRAQETQYF; CDR3 DNA: TGTGCCAGCAGCCAAGATCGGGTAGTGAGGGCCCAAGAGACCCAGTACTTC
CDR3 length: 15; clone size: -; D gene: TRBD2; J gene: TRBJ2-3; V gene: TRBV4-2; CDR3 protein: CASSPGTSDTDTQYF; CDR3 DNA: TGTGCCAGCAGCCCCGGCACTAGCGACACAGATACGCAGTATTTT
CDR3 length: 17; clone size: -; D gene: -; J gene: TRBJ2-7; V gene: TRBV3-1; CDR3 protein: CASSQRVPQAIRYEQYF; CDR3 DNA: TGTGCCAGCAGCCAACGGGTGCCGCAGGCGATCAGGTACGAGCAGTACTTC
CDR3 length: 16; clone size: few; D gene: TRBD2; J gene: TRBJ2-1; V gene: TRBV7-2; CDR3 protein: CASSLDSLAEYNEQFF; CDR3 DNA: TGTGCCAGCAGCTTAGATTCGCTAGCGGAATACAATGAGCAGTTCTTC
CDR3 length: 14; clone size: -; D gene: -; J gene: TRBJ1-4; V gene: TRBV7-9; CDR3 protein: CASTNGMPGQKLFF; CDR3 DNA: TGTGCCAGCACCAATGGGATGCCAGGTCAAAAACTGTTTTTT
CDR3 length: 11; clone size: -; D gene: -; J gene: TRBJ1-2; V gene: TRBV20-1; CDR3 protein: CSARDVYGYTF; CDR3 DNA: TGCAGTGCTAGAGATGTCTATGGCTACACCTTC
CDR3 length: 19; clone size: -; D gene: -; J gene: TRBJ1-5; V gene: TRBV12-3/TRBV12-4; CDR3 protein: CASSLQGPKLGGATWPQHF; CDR3 DNA: TGTGCCAGCAGTCTCCAGGGGCCTAAGCTAGGGGGGGCGACATGGCCCCAGCATTTT